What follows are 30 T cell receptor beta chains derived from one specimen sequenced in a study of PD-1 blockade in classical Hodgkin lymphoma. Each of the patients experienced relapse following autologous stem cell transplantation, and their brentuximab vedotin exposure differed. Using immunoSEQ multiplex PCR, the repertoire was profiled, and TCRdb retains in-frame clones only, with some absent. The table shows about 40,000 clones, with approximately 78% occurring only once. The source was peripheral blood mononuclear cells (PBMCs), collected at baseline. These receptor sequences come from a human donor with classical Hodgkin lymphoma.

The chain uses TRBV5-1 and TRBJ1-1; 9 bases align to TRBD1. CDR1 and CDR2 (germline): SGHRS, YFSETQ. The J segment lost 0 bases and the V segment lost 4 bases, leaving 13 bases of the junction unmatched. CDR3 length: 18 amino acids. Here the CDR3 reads CASSPRTGEFSMNTEAFF. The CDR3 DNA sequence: TGCGCCAGCAGCCCCAGGACAGGGGAATTTTCTATGAACACTGAAGCTTTCTTT.

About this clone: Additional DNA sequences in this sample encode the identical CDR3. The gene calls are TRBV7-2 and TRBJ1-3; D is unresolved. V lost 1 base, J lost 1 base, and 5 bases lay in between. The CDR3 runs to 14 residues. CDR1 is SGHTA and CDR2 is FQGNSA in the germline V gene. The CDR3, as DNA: TGTGCCAGCAGCTTAGACGGTTCTGGAAACACCATATATTTT. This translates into CASSLDGSGNTIYF.

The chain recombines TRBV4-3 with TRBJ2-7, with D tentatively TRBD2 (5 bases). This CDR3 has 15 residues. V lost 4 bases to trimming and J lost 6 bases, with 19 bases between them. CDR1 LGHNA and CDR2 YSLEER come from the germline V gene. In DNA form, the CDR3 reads TGCGCCAGCAGCCCCCAACCCGGGGTAGCCTCCGAGCAGTACTTC. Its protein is CASSPQPGVASEQYF.

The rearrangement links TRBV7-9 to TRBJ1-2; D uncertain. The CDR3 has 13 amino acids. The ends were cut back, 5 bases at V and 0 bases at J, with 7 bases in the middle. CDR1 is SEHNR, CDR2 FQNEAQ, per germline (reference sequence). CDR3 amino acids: CASSVESNYGYTF. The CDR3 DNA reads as TGTGCCAGCAGCGTTGAATCTAACTATGGCTACACCTTC.

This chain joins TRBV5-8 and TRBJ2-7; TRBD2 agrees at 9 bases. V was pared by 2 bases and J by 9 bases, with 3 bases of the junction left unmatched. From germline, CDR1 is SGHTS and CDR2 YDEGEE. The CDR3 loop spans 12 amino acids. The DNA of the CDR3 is TGTGCCAGCAGCTTTCTAGCGGGGCCGCAGTACTTC. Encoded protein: CASSFLAGPQYF.

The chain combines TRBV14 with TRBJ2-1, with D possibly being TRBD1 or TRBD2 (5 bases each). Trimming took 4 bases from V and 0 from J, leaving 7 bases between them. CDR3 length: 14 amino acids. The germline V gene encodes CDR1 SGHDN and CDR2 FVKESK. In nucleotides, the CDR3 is TGTGCCAGCAGCCCAGGGAGCTCCTACAATGAGCAGTTCTTC. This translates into CASSPGSSYNEQFF.

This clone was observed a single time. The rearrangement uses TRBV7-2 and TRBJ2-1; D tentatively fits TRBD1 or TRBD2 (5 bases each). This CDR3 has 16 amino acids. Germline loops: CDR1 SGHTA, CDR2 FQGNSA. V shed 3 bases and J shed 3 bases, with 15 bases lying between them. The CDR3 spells CASSFRPGPGYNEQFF. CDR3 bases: TGTGCCAGCAGCTTCCGCCCGGGGCCCGGCTACAATGAGCAGTTCTTC.

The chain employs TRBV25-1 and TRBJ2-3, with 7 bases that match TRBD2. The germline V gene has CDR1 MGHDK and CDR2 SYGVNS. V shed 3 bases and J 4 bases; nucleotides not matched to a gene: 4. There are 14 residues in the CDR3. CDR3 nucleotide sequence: TGTGCCAGCAGTGAGCCGCGGGGGTCAGATACGCAGTATTTT. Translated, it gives CASSEPRGSDTQYF.

The CDR3: CASSEEGSSYNSPLHF. CDR3 bases: TGTGCCAGCAGTGAGGAGGGGAGCTCCTATAATTCACCCCTCCACTTT. The gene calls are TRBV2 and TRBJ1-6, with D possibly TRBD1 on 5 matching bases. V was trimmed by 3 bases and J by 0 bases, leaving 9 bases between them. The CDR3 has 16 residues. Germline V lookup: CDR1 SNHLY, CDR2 FYNNEI.

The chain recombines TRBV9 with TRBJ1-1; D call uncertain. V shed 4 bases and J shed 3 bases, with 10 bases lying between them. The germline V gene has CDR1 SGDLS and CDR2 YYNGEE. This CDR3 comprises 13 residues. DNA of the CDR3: TGTGCCAGCAGCCCAGGACCTTACACTGAAGCTTTCTTT. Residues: CASSPGPYTEAFF.

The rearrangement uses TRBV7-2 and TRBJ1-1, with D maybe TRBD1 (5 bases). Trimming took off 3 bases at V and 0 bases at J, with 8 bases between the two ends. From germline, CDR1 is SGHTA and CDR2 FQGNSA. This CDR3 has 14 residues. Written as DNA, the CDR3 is TGTGCCAGCAGCTTCAGGGAAGTGAACACTGAAGCTTTCTTT. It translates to CASSFREVNTEAFF.

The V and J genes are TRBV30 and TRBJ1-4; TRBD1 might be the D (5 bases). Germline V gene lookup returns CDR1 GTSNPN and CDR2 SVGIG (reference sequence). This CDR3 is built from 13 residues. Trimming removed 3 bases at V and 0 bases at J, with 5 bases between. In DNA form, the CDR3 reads TGTGCCTGGAGGGGGGCAACTAATGAAAAACTGTTTTTT. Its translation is CAWRGATNEKLFF.

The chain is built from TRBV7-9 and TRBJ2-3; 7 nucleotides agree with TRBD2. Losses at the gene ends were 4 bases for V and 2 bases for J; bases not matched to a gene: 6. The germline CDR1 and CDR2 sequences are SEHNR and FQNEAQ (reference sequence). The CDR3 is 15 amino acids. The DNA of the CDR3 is TGTGCCAGCAGCTCTAGACTAGCCCCCACAGATACGCAGTATTTT. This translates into CASSSRLAPTDTQYF.

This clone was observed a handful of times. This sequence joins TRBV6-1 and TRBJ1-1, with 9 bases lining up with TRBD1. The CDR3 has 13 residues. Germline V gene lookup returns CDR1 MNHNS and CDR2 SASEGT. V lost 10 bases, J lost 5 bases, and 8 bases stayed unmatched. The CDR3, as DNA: TGTGCCACCAACCGGGACAGGGTTACTGAAGCTTTCTTT. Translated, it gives CATNRDRVTEAFF.

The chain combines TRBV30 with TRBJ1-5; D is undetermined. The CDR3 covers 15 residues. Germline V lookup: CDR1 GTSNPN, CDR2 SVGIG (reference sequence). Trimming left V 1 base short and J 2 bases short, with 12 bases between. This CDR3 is CAWSDMGWRNQPQHF. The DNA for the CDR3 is TGTGCCTGGAGTGACATGGGTTGGCGCAATCAGCCCCAGCATTTT.

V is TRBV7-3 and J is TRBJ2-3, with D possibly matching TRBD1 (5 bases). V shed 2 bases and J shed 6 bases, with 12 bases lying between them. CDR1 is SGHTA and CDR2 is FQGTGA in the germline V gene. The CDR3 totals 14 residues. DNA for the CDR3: TGTGCCAGCAGCTTAGGGGCAGCCACCGATACGCAGTATTTT. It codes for CASSLGAATDTQYF.

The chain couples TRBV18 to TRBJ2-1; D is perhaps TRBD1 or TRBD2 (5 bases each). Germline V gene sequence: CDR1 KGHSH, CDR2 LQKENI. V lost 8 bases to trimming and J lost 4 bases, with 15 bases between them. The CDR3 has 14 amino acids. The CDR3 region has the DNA TGTGCCAGCACCGGGGCTAGCAGTTACAATGAGCAGTTCTTC. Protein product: CASTGASSYNEQFF.

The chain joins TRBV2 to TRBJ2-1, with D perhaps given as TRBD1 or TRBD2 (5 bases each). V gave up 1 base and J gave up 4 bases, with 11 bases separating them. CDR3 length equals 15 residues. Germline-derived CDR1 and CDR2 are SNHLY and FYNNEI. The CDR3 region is CASSEVLGEYNEQFF. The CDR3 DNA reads TGTGCCAGCAGTGAAGTATTGGGGGAATACAATGAGCAGTTCTTC.

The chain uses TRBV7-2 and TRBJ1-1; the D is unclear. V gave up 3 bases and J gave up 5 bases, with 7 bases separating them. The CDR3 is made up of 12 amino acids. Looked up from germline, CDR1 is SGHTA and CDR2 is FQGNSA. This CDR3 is CASSFGSTEAFF. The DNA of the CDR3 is TGTGCCAGCAGCTTTGGAAGTACTGAAGCTTTCTTT.

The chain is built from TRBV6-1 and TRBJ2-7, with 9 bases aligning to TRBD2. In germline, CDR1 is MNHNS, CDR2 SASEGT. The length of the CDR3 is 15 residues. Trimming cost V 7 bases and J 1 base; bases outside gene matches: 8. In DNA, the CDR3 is TGTGCCAGCATTACCGGGACTAGCTGGTCCTACGAGCAGTACTTC. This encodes CASITGTSWSYEQYF.

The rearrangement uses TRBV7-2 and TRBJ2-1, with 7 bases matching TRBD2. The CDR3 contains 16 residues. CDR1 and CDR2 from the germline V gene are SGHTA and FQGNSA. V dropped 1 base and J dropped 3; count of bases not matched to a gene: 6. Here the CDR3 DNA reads TGTGCCAGCAGCTTAGTTCGGCTAGCGGTCTACAATGAGCAGTTCTTC. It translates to CASSLVRLAVYNEQFF.

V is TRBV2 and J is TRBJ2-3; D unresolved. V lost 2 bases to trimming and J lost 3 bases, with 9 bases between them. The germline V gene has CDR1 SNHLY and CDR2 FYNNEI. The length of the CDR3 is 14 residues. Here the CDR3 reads CASSEYFRTDTQYF. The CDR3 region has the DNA TGTGCCAGCAGTGAATATTTTCGAACAGATACGCAGTATTTT.

The CDR3: CLRDQPQHF. The CDR3 nucleotides are TGTCTCCGCGATCAGCCCCAGCATTTT. This chain uses TRBV21-1 with TRBJ1-5. TRBV21-1 has pseudogene status. This CDR3 has 9 amino acids.

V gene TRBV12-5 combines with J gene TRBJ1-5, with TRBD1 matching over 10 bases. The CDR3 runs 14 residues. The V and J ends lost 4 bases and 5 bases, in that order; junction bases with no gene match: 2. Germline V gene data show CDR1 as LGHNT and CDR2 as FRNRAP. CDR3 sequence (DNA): TGTGCTAGTGGTTCGGACAGGGGGGATCAGCCCCAGCATTTT. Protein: CASGSDRGDQPQHF.

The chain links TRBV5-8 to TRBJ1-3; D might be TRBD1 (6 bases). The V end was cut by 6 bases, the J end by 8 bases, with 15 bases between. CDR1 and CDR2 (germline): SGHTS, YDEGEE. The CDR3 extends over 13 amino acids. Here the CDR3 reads CASTLGGLDTIYF. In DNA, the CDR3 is TGTGCCAGCACCCTGGGGGGCCTGGACACCATATATTTT.

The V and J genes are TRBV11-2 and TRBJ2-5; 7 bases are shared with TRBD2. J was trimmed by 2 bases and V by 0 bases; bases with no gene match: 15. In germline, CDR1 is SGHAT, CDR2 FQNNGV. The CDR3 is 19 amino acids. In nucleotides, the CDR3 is TGTGCCAGCAGCTTAGATGAAGGACCTGGGCTAGCGGTTCAAGAGACCCAGTACTTC. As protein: CASSLDEGPGLAVQETQYF.

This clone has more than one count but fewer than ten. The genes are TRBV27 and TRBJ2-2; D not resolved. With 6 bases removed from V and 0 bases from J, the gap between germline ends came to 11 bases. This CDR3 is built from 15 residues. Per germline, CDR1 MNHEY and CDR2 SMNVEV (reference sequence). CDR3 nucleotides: TGTGCCAGCAGACACAGAGTCGCGAACACCGGGGAGCTGTTTTTT. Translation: CASRHRVANTGELFF.

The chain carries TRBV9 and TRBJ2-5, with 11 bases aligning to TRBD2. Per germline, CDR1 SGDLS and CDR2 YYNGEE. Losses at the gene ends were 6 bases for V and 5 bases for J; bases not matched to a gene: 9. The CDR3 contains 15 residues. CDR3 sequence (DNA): TGTGCCAGCAATCCTAGCGGGGGGAGAGGGGAGACCCAGTACTTC. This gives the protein CASNPSGGRGETQYF.

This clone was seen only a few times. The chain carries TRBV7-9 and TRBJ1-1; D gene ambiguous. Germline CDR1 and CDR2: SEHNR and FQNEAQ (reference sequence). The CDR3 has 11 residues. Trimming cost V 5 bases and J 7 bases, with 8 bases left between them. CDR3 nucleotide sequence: TGTGCCAGCAGCCCACCCGGTGAAGCTTTCTTT. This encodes CASSPPGEAFF.

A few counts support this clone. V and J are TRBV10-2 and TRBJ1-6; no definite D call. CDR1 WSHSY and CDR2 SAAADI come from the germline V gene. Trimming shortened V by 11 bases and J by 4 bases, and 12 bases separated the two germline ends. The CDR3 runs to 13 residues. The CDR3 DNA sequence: TGCGCCTCGTGTGGGCTGTATAATTCACCCCTCCACTTT. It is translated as CASCGLYNSPLHF.